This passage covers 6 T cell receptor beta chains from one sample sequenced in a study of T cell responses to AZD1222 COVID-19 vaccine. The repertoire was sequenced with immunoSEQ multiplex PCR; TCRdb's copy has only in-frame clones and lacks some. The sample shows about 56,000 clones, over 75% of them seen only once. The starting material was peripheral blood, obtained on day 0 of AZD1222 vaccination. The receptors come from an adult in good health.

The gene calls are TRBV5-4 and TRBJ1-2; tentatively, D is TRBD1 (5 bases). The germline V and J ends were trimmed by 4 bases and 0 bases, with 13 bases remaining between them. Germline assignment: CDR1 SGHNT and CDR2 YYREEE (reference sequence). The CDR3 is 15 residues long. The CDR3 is CASSPDGGSNYGYTF. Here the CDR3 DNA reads TGTGCCAGCAGCCCGGATGGGGGATCTAACTATGGCTACACCTTC.

The CDR3 protein is CASSELSGLNNEQFF. The DNA of the CDR3 is TGTGCCAGCAGTGAATTGTCAGGTCTTAACAATGAGCAGTTCTTC. V is TRBV6-1 and J is TRBJ2-1; D uncertain. V lost 2 bases, J lost 5 bases, and 13 bases lay in between. The germline V gene has CDR1 MNHNS and CDR2 SASEGT. The CDR3 has 15 residues.

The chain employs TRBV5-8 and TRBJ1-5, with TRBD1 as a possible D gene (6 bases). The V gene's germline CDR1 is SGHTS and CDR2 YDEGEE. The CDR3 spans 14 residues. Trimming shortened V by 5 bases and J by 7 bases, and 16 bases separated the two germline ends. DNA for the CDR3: TGTGCCAGCAGTTTCACAGGTCAGGGGCAGCCCCAGCATTTT. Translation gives CASSFTGQGQPQHF.

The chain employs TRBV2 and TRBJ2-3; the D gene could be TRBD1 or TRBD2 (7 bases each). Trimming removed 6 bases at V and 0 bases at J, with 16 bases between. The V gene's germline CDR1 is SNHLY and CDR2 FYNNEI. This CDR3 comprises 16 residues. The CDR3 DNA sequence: TGTGCCAGCAGGGGGGGGACAGATTATAGCACAGATACGCAGTATTTT. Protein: CASRGGTDYSTDTQYF.

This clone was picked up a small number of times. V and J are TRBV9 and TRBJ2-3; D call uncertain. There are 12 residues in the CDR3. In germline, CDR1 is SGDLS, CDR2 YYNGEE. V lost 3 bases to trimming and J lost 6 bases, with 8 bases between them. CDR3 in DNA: TGTGCCAGCAGCGACGGGTCGGATACGCAGTATTTT. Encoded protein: CASSDGSDTQYF.

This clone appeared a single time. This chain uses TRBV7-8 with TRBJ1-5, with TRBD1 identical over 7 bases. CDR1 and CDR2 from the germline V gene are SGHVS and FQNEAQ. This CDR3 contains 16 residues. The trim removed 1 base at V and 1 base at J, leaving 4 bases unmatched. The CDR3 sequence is CASSLGQGGSNQPQHF. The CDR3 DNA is TGTGCCAGCAGCTTAGGACAGGGCGGGAGCAATCAGCCCCAGCATTTT.